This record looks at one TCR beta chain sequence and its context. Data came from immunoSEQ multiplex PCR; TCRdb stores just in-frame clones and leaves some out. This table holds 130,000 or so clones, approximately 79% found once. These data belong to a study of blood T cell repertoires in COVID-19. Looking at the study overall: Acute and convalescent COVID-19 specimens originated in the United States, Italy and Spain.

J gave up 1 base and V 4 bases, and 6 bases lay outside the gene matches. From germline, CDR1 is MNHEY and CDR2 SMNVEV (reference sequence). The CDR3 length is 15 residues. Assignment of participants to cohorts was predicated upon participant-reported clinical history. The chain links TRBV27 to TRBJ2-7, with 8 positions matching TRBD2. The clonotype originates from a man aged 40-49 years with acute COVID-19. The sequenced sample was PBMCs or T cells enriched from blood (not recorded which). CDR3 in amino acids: CASSSEPGGSYEQYF. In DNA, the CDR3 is TGTGCCAGCAGTTCAGAACCGGGGGGGTCCTACGAGCAGTACTTC.